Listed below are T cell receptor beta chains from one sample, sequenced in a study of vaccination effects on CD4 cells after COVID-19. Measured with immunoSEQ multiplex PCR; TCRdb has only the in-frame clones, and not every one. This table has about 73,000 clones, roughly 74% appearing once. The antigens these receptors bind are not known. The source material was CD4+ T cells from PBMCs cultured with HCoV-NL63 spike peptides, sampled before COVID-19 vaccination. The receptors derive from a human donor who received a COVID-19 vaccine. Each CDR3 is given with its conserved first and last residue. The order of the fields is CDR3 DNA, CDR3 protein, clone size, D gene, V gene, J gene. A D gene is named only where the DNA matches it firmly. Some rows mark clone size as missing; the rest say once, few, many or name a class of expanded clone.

TGTGCCAGCAGCTTAGCCGGGAACAATGAGCAGTTCTTC	CASSLAGNNEQFF	.	.	TRBV11-2	TRBJ2-1
TGTGCCACCAGCAGAGGAGCAGGGGGCACAGATACGCAGTATTTT	CATSRGAGGTDTQYF	.	.	TRBV15	TRBJ2-3
TGTGCCAGCAGCTTAGGCCGGAAGACGACCAGCTCCTACAATGAGCAGTTCTTC	CASSLGRKTTSSYNEQFF	.	.	TRBV11-2	TRBJ2-1
TGTGCCAGTAGTATAGGCGGCACCAACTATGGCTACACCTTC	CASSIGGTNYGYTF	.	.	TRBV19	TRBJ1-2
TGTGCCACCAGCAGAGTCGGACTAGCGGGTTATGAGCAGTTCTTC	CATSRVGLAGYEQFF	.	TRBD2	TRBV15	TRBJ2-1
TGTGCCAGTAGTGACAGGGGCCCTCCAACGACTCGATTCACCGGGGAGCTGTTTTTT	CASSDRGPPTTRFTGELFF	few	TRBD1	TRBV19	TRBJ2-2
TGTGCCAGCAGCCAGAGCAATCAGCCCCAGCATTTT	CASSQSNQPQHF	.	.	TRBV27	TRBJ1-5
TGTGCCAGCAGCCAAGGGCGGAACACTGAAGCTTTCTTT	CASSQGRNTEAFF	.	.	TRBV3-1/TRBV3-2	TRBJ1-1
TGTGCCAGCAGTGCGCGGGTTGCGGGGGGGCCGGGTATGGCCGGGGAGCTGTTTTTT	CASSARVAGGPGMAGELFF	.	TRBD2	TRBV6-1	TRBJ2-2
TGTGCCAGCAGCGCGGGACAGGGCTATTACGAGCAGTTCTTC	CASSAGQGYYEQFF	.	TRBD1	TRBV9	TRBJ2-1
TGTGCCAGCAGTGGAGAGGACAGGGTGACGGCAGATACGCAGTATTTT	CASSGEDRVTADTQYF	.	TRBD1	TRBV2	TRBJ2-3
TGTGCCAGCTCAGGGATACAGGGATCTGGGGCCAACGTCCTGACTTTC	CASSGIQGSGANVLTF	.	.	TRBV18	TRBJ2-6
TGTGCCAGTGACAATTCACGGCGAGGAAAACTGTTTTTT	CASDNSRRGKLFF	once	.	TRBV19	TRBJ1-4
TGTGCCAGCAACCTACCGAACACTGAAGCTTTCTTT	CASNLPNTEAFF	.	.	TRBV6-6	TRBJ1-1
TGTGCCAGCAAAGATAGCTATGGCACAGATACGCAGTATTTT	CASKDSYGTDTQYF	.	.	TRBV2	TRBJ2-3
TGTGCCAGCACCCGGACTAGCGGGGCGGAGACCCAGTACTTC	CASTRTSGAETQYF	.	TRBD2	TRBV2	TRBJ2-5
TGTGCCAGCAGCCGGGGACAGGTCCCGGATAGCAATCAGCCCCAGCATTTT	CASSRGQVPDSNQPQHF	.	TRBD1	TRBV5-8	TRBJ1-5
TGTGCCAGCAGCCGAGAAAGATCTAGCCTTCCGTACAATGAGCAGTTCTTC	CASSRERSSLPYNEQFF	.	.	TRBV3-1/TRBV3-2	TRBJ2-1
TGTGCCAGCAGCTTAATCCAGGGGGCGAACTATGGCTACACCTTC	CASSLIQGANYGYTF	.	TRBD1	TRBV11-2	TRBJ1-2
TGTGCCAGTAGTATCCCGGGGACAGGACTGTTTGAAGCTTTCTTT	CASSIPGTGLFEAFF	once	TRBD1	TRBV19	TRBJ1-1
TGTGCCAGCACCGCGGACAGGGATCGCACCGGGGAGCTGTTTTTT	CASTADRDRTGELFF	.	TRBD1	TRBV6-4	TRBJ2-2
TGTGCCAGCAGCTTACAGGGGGCTAGCAATGAGCAGTTCTTC	CASSLQGASNEQFF	.	TRBD1	TRBV7-2	TRBJ2-1
TGCGCCAGCAGCTCCCGATACTTGGGAGACTTTACCTCTGGGGCCAACGTCCTGACTTTC	CASSSRYLGDFTSGANVLTF	.	.	TRBV5-1	TRBJ2-6
TGTGCCAGCAGCTTGAGCGGATCGTCCACTGAAGCTTTCTTT	CASSLSGSSTEAFF	.	.	TRBV5-4	TRBJ1-1
TGTGCCACCAGTGACATCGCCGGGGAGGCTGAAAAACTGTTTTTT	CATSDIAGEAEKLFF	.	.	TRBV24-1	TRBJ1-4
TGTGCCAGCAGCCCCCCGTTATGGAATGAGCAGTTCTTC	CASSPPLWNEQFF	.	.	TRBV7-8	TRBJ2-1